The next 22 T cell receptor beta chains were all read from a single sample in a study of response to subunit inactivated influenza vaccine (dated by TCRdb to the late 2010s). The method behind the library was RT-PCR. The sequencing machine was an Illumina HiSeq 2500. TCRdb's own reprocessing of the public reads used fastp at Q25 and MiXCR and kept productive beta chains. Rows are unified per CDR3 protein, each entry keeping the most common DNA and genes. For this sample there are approximately 490,000 distinct CDR3 sequences; roughly 7.9% appear just once. About 12% of the sample comes from the top ten. The source material was PBMCs from blood, sampled less than 30 months after vaccination. These receptors were taken from a man between 45 and 75 years old who received an inactivated influenza vaccine. Donor details come from another sample of the same person, matched by shared clones.

J is TRBJ2-7 and V is TRBV10-3; no clear D. This CDR3 spans 12 amino acids. V lost 2 bases and J lost 4, with 6 bases in between. Germline loops: CDR1 ENHRY, CDR2 SYGVKD. The CDR3 reads CAISEAAYEQYF. CDR3 sequence (DNA): TGTGCCATCAGTGAGGCCGCTTACGAGCAGTACTTC.

This clonotype was seen ten or more times. CDR3 nucleotides: TGTGCCAGCATTAAGTCAGGGGGCGTCGTCACCGGGGAGCTGTTTTTT. It encodes CASIKSGGVVTGELFF. The chain links TRBV12-3 or TRBV12-4 to TRBJ2-2; TRBD1 agrees at 8 bases. There are 16 residues in the CDR3. The ends lost 7 bases at V and 4 bases at J; junction bases unmatched: 11.

The chain links TRBV6-1 to TRBJ1-5; 8 bases are shared with TRBD1. There are 14 residues in the CDR3. After removal of 6 bases from V and 6 bases from J, the junction contained 7 bases not matched to a gene. Germline-derived CDR1 and CDR2 are MNHNS and SASEGT. The chain's CDR3 is CASSAGQGVQPQHF. CDR3 sequence (DNA): TGTGCCAGCAGCGCCGGACAGGGCGTTCAGCCCCAGCATTTT.

This clonotype was recorded many times. The rearrangement uses TRBV5-1 and TRBJ2-1; weak D call: TRBD1 (7 bases). Germline V gives CDR1 SGHRS, CDR2 YFSETQ. This CDR3 comprises 16 residues. V shed 0 bases and J shed 9 bases, with 19 bases lying between them. The CDR3 loop reads CASSLDGGTARVEQFF. The DNA of the CDR3 is TGCGCCAGCAGCTTGGACGGCGGGACAGCCCGGGTTGAGCAGTTCTTC.

This clonotype came up a few times. The rearrangement uses TRBV5-1 and TRBJ2-3; possibly TRBD2 for D (6 bases). V lost 4 bases and J lost 8, with 20 bases in between. The CDR3 runs 15 residues. CDR1 and CDR2 (germline): SGHRS, YFSETQ. The CDR3 nucleotides are TGCGCCAGCAGCCCTGGGGGTAGCGGCGAGGGTACGCAGTATTTT. Translated, it gives CASSPGGSGEGTQYF.

The genes are TRBV5-1 and TRBJ1-6; D gene uncertain. This CDR3 contains 13 residues. Germline V gene sequence: CDR1 SGHRS, CDR2 YFSETQ. The V and J ends lost 0 bases and 7 bases respectively, with 5 bases between them. The DNA of the CDR3 is TGCGCCAGCAGCTTGGGGGAAAATTCACCCCTCCACTTT. It is translated as CASSLGENSPLHF.

This clonotype was counted at least ten times. The rearrangement joins TRBV28 to TRBJ2-5; D possibly matches TRBD1 or TRBD2 (5 bases each). V was clipped by 6 bases and J by 2 bases, with 22 bases between them. The CDR3 covers 17 residues. Germline CDR1 is MDHEN and CDR2 is SYDVKM. The CDR3 reads CASSPPAWDPRQETQYF. CDR3 bases: TGTGCCAGCAGCCCCCCGGCCTGGGACCCAAGACAAGAGACCCAGTACTTC.

This clonotype has at least ten counts. This chain uses TRBV4-1 with TRBJ1-2; D might be TRBD1 (5 bases). The CDR3 spans 13 residues. V lost 4 bases, J lost 4 bases, and 10 bases lay in between. Germline assignment: CDR1 MGHRA and CDR2 YSYEKL. CDR3 sequence (DNA): TGCGCCAGCAGCCCCATGGGGGGCTATGGCTACACCTTC. Its protein product is CASSPMGGYGYTF.

J is TRBJ2-7 and V is TRBV12-3 or TRBV12-4; 9 bases are a match to TRBD1. The CDR3 is made up of 15 amino acids. Trimming cost V 5 bases and J 2 bases; bases outside gene matches: 7. The CDR3 loop reads CASSPSDRGAYEQYF. The CDR3 DNA follows: TGTGCCAGCAGTCCTTCGGACAGGGGCGCCTACGAGCAGTACTTC.

This clonotype has a handful of counts. The chain has TRBV5-5 and TRBJ2-5; unclear D gene. With 0 bases removed from V and 1 base from J, the gap between germline ends came to 7 bases. CDR1 is SGHKS, CDR2 YYEKEE, per germline (reference sequence). This CDR3 contains 14 residues. This chain's CDR3 is CASSLGSVQETQYF. CDR3 in DNA: TGTGCCAGCAGCTTGGGGTCAGTCCAAGAGACCCAGTACTTC.

In regard to this clonotype: A much larger clonotype is one base distant, so this may be a read error. The genes are TRBV29-1 and TRBJ2-2, with 9 bases matching TRBD2. The CDR3 spans 16 residues. Germline V gene lookup returns CDR1 SQVTM and CDR2 ANQGSEA. Here the CDR3 reads CSVEARASGNTGGLFF. CDR3 bases: TGCAGCGTGGAGGCCCGAGCTAGCGGGAACACCGGGGGGCTGTTTTTT.

The chain couples TRBV7-9 to TRBJ2-2; a possible D gene is TRBD1 (5 bases). The V and J ends lost 5 bases and 7 bases respectively, with 11 bases between them. This CDR3 has 13 residues. Germline loops: CDR1 SEHNR, CDR2 FQNEAQ (reference sequence). CDR3 protein: CASSPGQFGELFF. The CDR3 bases are TGTGCCAGCAGCCCAGGGCAGTTCGGGGAGCTGTTTTTT.

This clonotype was picked up a small number of times. The chain joins TRBV6-2 or TRBV6-3 to TRBJ2-7, with 11 bases that match TRBD1. The ends lost 5 bases at V and 3 bases at J; junction bases unmatched: 6. Germline assignment: CDR1 MNHEY and CDR2 SVGEGT. This CDR3 is 15 amino acids long. The CDR3 sequence: CASSLTGTGGYEQYF. For the CDR3, the DNA is TGTGCCAGCAGTCTTACCGGGACAGGGGGCTACGAGCAGTACTTC.

This clonotype was found a few times. The chain combines TRBV12-3 or TRBV12-4 with TRBJ2-5; D is undetermined. The length of the CDR3 is 14 residues. The V gene lost 0 bases and the J gene lost 3 bases, with 8 bases spanning the gap. The CDR3 region has the DNA TGTGCCAGCAGTTTAGCGAGTGCTAAAGAGACCCAGTACTTC. Amino acids: CASSLASAKETQYF.

This clonotype was recorded a few times. V is TRBV14 and J is TRBJ2-7; TRBD2 matches at 10 bases. The CDR3 sequence is 15 residues long. V lost 4 bases to trimming and J lost 2 bases; unmatched junction nucleotides: 5. Germline V gene lookup returns CDR1 SGHDN and CDR2 FVKESK. Here the CDR3 reads CASSLEAGGPYEQYF. The CDR3 coding sequence is TGTGCCAGCAGCCTCGAAGCGGGAGGGCCCTACGAGCAGTACTTC. The variable domain in full, with the rest retrieved from reference TRBV14 and TRBJ2-7, is EAGVTQFPSHSVIEKGQTVTLRCDPISGHDNLYWYRRVMGKEIKFLLHFVKESKQDESGMPNNRFLAERTGGTYSTLKVQPAELEDSGVYFCASSLEAGGPYEQYFGPGTRLTVT.

The table lists this clonotype with a few counts. The V gene is TRBV7-9, the J gene TRBJ2-7; D may be TRBD1 or TRBD2 (5 bases each). CDR3 length: 14 residues. The V end was cut by 5 bases, the J end by 1 base, with 12 bases between. Germline CDR1 reads SEHNR; CDR2 reads FQNEAQ (reference sequence). CDR3 amino acids: CASSRGDGSYEQYF. The CDR3 coding sequence is TGTGCCAGCAGCCGAGGGGACGGATCCTACGAGCAGTACTTC.

This clonotype was seen a few times. The V call is TRBV9, the J call TRBJ2-7, with a possible D match to TRBD2 (7 bases). Germline values: CDR1 SGDLS, CDR2 YYNGEE. The V gene lost 4 bases and the J gene lost 3 bases, with 17 bases spanning the gap. CDR3 size: 15 residues. The CDR3 protein is CASSPTGGGNYEQYF. CDR3 nucleotides: TGTGCCAGCAGCCCCACGGGGGGCGGGAACTACGAGCAGTACTTC.

This clonotype was seen more than once but under ten times. This chain uses TRBV5-1 with TRBJ2-1; TRBD2 matches 13 bases. V trimming: 4 bases; J trimming: 7 bases; junction bases outside the gene matches: 11. Germline CDR1 reads SGHRS; CDR2 reads YFSETQ. CDR3 length equals 17 residues. Written as DNA, the CDR3 is TGCGCCAGCAGCACCTTTACTAGCGGGAGGGCCTTGAATGAGCAGTTCTTC. Translated: CASSTFTSGRALNEQFF.

This clonotype has a handful of counts. This chain joins TRBV6-1 and TRBJ2-3, with a weak D call TRBD2 (5 bases). V was shortened by 6 bases and J by 2 bases, with 12 bases between the two germline ends. This CDR3 contains 14 residues. CDR1 MNHNS and CDR2 SASEGT come from the germline V gene. CDR3 nucleotides: TGTGCCAGCAGCCTCCGGACTTACACAGATACGCAGTATTTT. Translated: CASSLRTYTDTQYF.

This clonotype was counted between two and nine times. The chain employs TRBV5-8 and TRBJ1-4; no definite D call. V was shortened by 2 bases and J by 4 bases, with 9 bases between the two germline ends. This CDR3 spans 14 amino acids. Germline V gives CDR1 SGHTS, CDR2 YDEGEE. DNA of the CDR3: TGTGCCAGCAGCTTCACCCGGTTTAATGAAAAACTGTTTTTT. This gives the protein CASSFTRFNEKLFF. Combining the CDR3 with reference TRBV5-8 and TRBJ1-4 gives the whole variable domain EAGVTQSPTHLIKTRGQQATLRCSPISGHTSVYWYQQALGLGLQFLLWYDEGEERNRGNFPPRFSGRQFPNYSSELNVNALELEDSALYLCASSFTRFNEKLFFGSGTQLSVL.

This chain uses TRBV10-3 with TRBJ1-1; the D is unclear. Germline V gene data show CDR1 as ENHRY and CDR2 as SYGVKD. V was trimmed by 6 bases and J by 1 base, leaving 9 bases between them. CDR3 length: 13 residues. The CDR3 region is CAIRAGANTEAFF. CDR3 bases: TGTGCCATCAGGGCAGGAGCGAACACTGAAGCTTTCTTT.

This clonotype was counted at least ten times. The chain combines TRBV5-1 with TRBJ2-1; TRBD2 matches at 14 bases. Germline values: CDR1 SGHRS, CDR2 YFSETQ. Germline trimming cut 0 bases from V and 6 bases from J; bases unmatched to any gene: 8. This CDR3 has 18 amino acids. CDR3 DNA sequence: TGCGCCAGCAGCTTGGGGTATAGAGGACTAGCGGGAGGCAATGAGCAGTTCTTC. Its protein product is CASSLGYRGLAGGNEQFF.